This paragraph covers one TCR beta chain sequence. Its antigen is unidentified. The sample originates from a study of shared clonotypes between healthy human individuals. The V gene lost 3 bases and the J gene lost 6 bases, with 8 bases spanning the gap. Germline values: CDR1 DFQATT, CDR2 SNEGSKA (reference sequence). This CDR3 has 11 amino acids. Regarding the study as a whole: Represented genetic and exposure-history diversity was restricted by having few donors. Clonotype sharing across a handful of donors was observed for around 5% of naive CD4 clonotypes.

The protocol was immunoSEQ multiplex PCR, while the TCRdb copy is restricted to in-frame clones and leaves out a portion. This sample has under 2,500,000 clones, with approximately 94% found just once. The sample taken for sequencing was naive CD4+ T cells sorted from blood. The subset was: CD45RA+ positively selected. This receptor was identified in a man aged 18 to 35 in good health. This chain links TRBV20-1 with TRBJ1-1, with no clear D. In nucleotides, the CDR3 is TGCAGTGCTAGGTTCCTCCCTGAAGCTTTCTTT. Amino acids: CSARFLPEAFF.